This T cell receptor (beta chain) was recovered during a study of human T cells and chemical hapten exposure. Germline V gives CDR1 SQVTM, CDR2 ANQGSEA. The CDR3 extends over 10 amino acids. Separate cDNA molecules received unique molecular identifiers, which the library attached to them. TCRdb re-called the RACE reads through MiXCR, storing one row per CDR3 protein. The data contain 40,000 or so distinct CDR3 sequences, approximately 10% of them singletons. This clonotype was observed a single time. Time point in this sample: patch test 2, 6 weeks after DPC sensitization. Treatment in this sample: therapeutic diphenylcyclopropenone sensitization with weekly scalp DPC. The total RNA was obtained from whole blood that was not fractionated.

This receptor was identified in a woman between 25 and 40 years old with alopecia areata. Some clones in this sample may be carry-over from other donors' samples. The rearrangement links TRBV29-1 to TRBJ1-1; D is uncertain. Material: whole blood, obtained in connection with sensitization to the hapten diphenylcyclopropenone (DPC). In nucleotides, the CDR3 is TGCAGTACCCGAATAACTGAAGCTTTCTTT. As protein: CSTRITEAFF.